The clone carrying this TCR beta chain has at least ten counts. Its antigen remains unidentified. The sorted Tregs were CD4+CD25+CD127-/low cells. Germline V gene sequence: CDR1 SGDLS, CDR2 YYNGEE. The CDR3 is 18 residues long. V shed 2 bases and J 5 bases; nucleotides not matched to a gene: 17. Whole-study findings and limits: Tumor-infiltrating Treg TCR alpha and beta sequences overlapped most with tumor naive CD4+ T cells, then blood naive.

Full-length variable regions came from constant-region reverse primers plus semi-nested Nested Universal Primer A PCR. MiXCR was run by TCRdb on the 5' RACE reads, yielding one entry per CDR3 protein. The sample carries tens of thousands of distinct CDR3 sequences, about 20% recorded once. The rearrangement joins TRBV9 to TRBJ2-5; TRBD2 matches at 8 bases. This TCR was sampled from a female donor with breast cancer. The sequencing sample was made of Tregs sorted from blood. CDR3 loop: CASSVGLLTGTRTETQYF. The CDR3 region has the DNA TGTGCCAGCAGCGTCGGGCTGCTCACCGGGACTAGGACTGAGACCCAGTACTTC.